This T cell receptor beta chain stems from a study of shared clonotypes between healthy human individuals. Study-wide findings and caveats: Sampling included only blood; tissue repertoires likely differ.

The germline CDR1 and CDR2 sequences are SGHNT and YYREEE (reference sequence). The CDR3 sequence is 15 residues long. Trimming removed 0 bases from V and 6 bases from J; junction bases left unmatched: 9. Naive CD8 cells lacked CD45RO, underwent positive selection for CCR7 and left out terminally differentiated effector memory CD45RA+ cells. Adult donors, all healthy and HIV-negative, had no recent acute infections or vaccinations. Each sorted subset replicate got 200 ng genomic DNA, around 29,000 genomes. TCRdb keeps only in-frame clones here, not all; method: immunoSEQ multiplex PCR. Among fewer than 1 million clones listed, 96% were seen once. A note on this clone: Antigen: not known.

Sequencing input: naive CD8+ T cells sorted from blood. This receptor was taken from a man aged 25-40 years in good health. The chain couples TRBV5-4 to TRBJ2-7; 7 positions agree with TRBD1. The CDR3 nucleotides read TGTGCCAGCAGCTTGGGGACAGGCCTCGGCCTCGAGCAGTACTTC. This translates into CASSLGTGLGLEQYF. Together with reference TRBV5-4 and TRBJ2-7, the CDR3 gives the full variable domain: ETGVTQSPTHLIKTRGQQVTLRCSSQSGHNTVSWYQQALGQGPQFIFQYYREEENGRGNFPPRFSGLQFPNYSSELNVNALELDDSALYLCASSLGTGLGLEQYFGPGTRLTVT.